These 25 T cell receptor beta chains came from one sample sequenced in a study of human T cells and chemical hapten exposure. Each CDR3 protein gets one entry after TCRdb re-called the RACE reads with MiXCR. This table holds about 69,000 distinct CDR3 sequences, 25% to 40% found once. Sample time point: patch test 1, 2 weeks after DPC sensitization. Treatment given: therapeutic diphenylcyclopropenone sensitization with weekly scalp DPC. The specimen was whole blood, collected in connection with sensitization to the hapten diphenylcyclopropenone (DPC). The origin of the receptors is a man aged 40-55 years with alopecia areata. Some clones in this sample may be carry-over from other donors' samples.

This clonotype was seen repeatedly, ten times or more. The gene calls are TRBV20-1 and TRBJ2-7; 8 bases are a match to TRBD1. The germline V gene has CDR1 DFQATT and CDR2 SNEGSKA (reference sequence). V trimming: 6 bases; J trimming: 0 bases; junction bases outside the gene matches: 7. The CDR3 has 14 amino acids. The CDR3 region is CSAPDRGSSYEQYF. The CDR3 DNA follows: TGCAGTGCACCCGACAGGGGAAGCTCCTACGAGCAGTACTTC.

This clonotype appeared a few times. The rearrangement joins TRBV10-3 to TRBJ2-6; 7 bases are a match to TRBD2. Germline CDR1 reads ENHRY; CDR2 reads SYGVKD. V lost 1 base to trimming and J lost 0 bases; unmatched junction nucleotides: 0. The CDR3 has 16 residues. The CDR3 DNA is TGTGCCATCAGTGAGTGGGAGGGCTCTGGGGCCAACGTCCTGACTTTC. Translation gives CAISEWEGSGANVLTF.

The V gene is TRBV2, the J gene TRBJ1-6, with a tentative D call TRBD1 (5 bases). The germline V and J ends were trimmed by 4 bases and 10 bases, with 14 bases remaining between them. Germline CDR1 reads SNHLY; CDR2 reads FYNNEI. The CDR3 length is 14 residues. The CDR3 coding sequence is TGTGCCAGCAGTGGCGGGGGAAGTTACTCACCCCTCCACTTT. Its translation is CASSGGGSYSPLHF. Full variable domain (remainder filled in from reference TRBV2 and TRBJ1-6): EPEVTQTPSHQVTQMGQEVILRCVPISNHLYFYWYRQILGQKVEFLVSFYNNEISEKSEIFDDQFSVERPDGSNFTLKIRSTKLEDSAMYFCASSGGGSYSPLHFGNGTRLTVT.

This chain connects TRBV6-1 to TRBJ2-6, with D possibly TRBD1 on 6 matching bases. Germline loops: CDR1 MNHNS, CDR2 SASEGT. V lost 4 bases to trimming and J lost 2 bases, with 9 bases between them. CDR3 length: 15 residues. In nucleotides, the CDR3 is TGTGCCAGCAGTGTACAGGGCGCTGGGGCCAACGTCCTGACTTTC. It specifies CASSVQGAGANVLTF.

The gene calls are TRBV11-3 and TRBJ2-3; D assignment may be TRBD1 or TRBD2 (5 bases each). Trimming took off 1 base at V and 7 bases at J, with 24 bases between the two ends. Germline V lookup: CDR1 SGHNT, CDR2 YENEEA. The CDR3 spans 18 residues. CDR3 nucleotide sequence: TGTGCCAGCAGCTTAGGGGGTGGCCGGGGCCCCAGCGCGAATACGCAGTATTTT. Translating gives CASSLGGGRGPSANTQYF.

This clonotype was seen a few times. The rearrangement uses TRBV20-1 and TRBJ2-5; 8 bases agree with TRBD1. V was clipped by 0 bases and J by 2 bases; unmatched bases: 5. This CDR3 is 15 amino acids long. The V gene's germline CDR1 is DFQATT and CDR2 SNEGSKA (reference sequence). As DNA, the CDR3 is TGCAGTGCTAGAGATTGGACAGGGACACAAGAGACCCAGTACTTC. This translates into CSARDWTGTQETQYF.

In this sample, this clonotype turned up once. The chain has TRBV18 and TRBJ2-5; 7 nucleotides match TRBD2. This CDR3 is 15 amino acids long. The V gene's germline CDR1 is KGHSH and CDR2 LQKENI. J was trimmed by 3 bases and V by 3 bases; bases with no gene match: 7. The CDR3 sequence is CASSPFGRREETQYF. The CDR3 coding sequence is TGTGCCAGCTCACCTTTCGGGAGGAGGGAAGAGACCCAGTACTTC.

V usage is TRBV2 and J usage is TRBJ2-1, with TRBD2 matching over 8 bases. The V gene's germline CDR1 is SNHLY and CDR2 FYNNEI. V trimming: 6 bases; J trimming: 0 bases; junction bases outside the gene matches: 4. The CDR3 consists of 15 residues. The CDR3 DNA reads TGTGCCAGCAGATCAGCGGGGGACTCCTACAATGAGCAGTTCTTC. Its translation is CASRSAGDSYNEQFF. Full variable domain (rest looked up from reference TRBV2 and TRBJ2-1): EPEVTQTPSHQVTQMGQEVILRCVPISNHLYFYWYRQILGQKVEFLVSFYNNEISEKSEIFDDQFSVERPDGSNFTLKIRSTKLEDSAMYFCASRSAGDSYNEQFFGPGTRLTVL.

In this sample, this clonotype turned up many times. The chain recombines TRBV13 with TRBJ2-1; 15 positions match TRBD2. The germline CDR1 and CDR2 sequences are PRHDT and FYEKMQ (reference sequence). V lost 5 bases to trimming and J lost 8 bases; unmatched junction nucleotides: 16. The length of the CDR3 is 19 residues. This CDR3 reads CASSPGLAGGSRRVDEQFF. The CDR3 nucleotides are TGTGCCAGCAGCCCGGGACTAGCGGGAGGAAGTAGAAGGGTGGATGAGCAGTTCTTC.

The chain employs TRBV10-3 and TRBJ2-5; 7 bases fit TRBD1. The CDR3 spans 15 residues. Germline-derived CDR1 and CDR2 are ENHRY and SYGVKD. Losses at the gene ends were 3 bases for V and 0 bases for J; bases not matched to a gene: 4. The CDR3 nucleotides read TGTGCCATCAGTGATGGCAGGGGGTACCAAGAGACCCAGTACTTC. Translating it yields CAISDGRGYQETQYF.

The table lists this clonotype with a few counts. The chain uses TRBV6-2 or TRBV6-3 and TRBJ1-1; 9 bases agree with TRBD1. This CDR3 spans 17 amino acids. Germline CDR1 is MNHEY and CDR2 is SVGEGT. V shed 4 bases, J shed 3 bases, and the junction held 12 bases outside the gene matches. In DNA form, the CDR3 reads TGTGCCAGCAGTTCACCACGGACAGGGGAATTTGACACTGAAGCTTTCTTT. Its protein product is CASSSPRTGEFDTEAFF.

This chain links TRBV11-1 with TRBJ2-4, with 7 nucleotides matching TRBD1. The CDR3 has 13 amino acids. The trim removed 6 bases at V and 4 bases at J, leaving 3 bases unmatched. CDR1 SGHAT and CDR2 FQDESV come from the germline V gene (reference sequence). DNA of the CDR3: TGTGCCAGCAGACGGGACAGTAAAAACATTCAGTACTTC. Translation gives CASRRDSKNIQYF.

This clonotype was observed a handful of times. V usage is TRBV3-1 and J usage is TRBJ2-6; D might be TRBD1 (6 bases). The CDR3 spans 15 residues. V lost 3 bases to trimming and J lost 2 bases, with 8 bases between them. The germline CDR1 and CDR2 sequences are LGHDT and YNNKEL (reference sequence). CDR3 bases: TGTGCCAGCAGCCACAGGGGCACTGGGGCCAACGTCCTGACTTTC. Translating gives CASSHRGTGANVLTF. Combining the CDR3 with reference TRBV3-1 and TRBJ2-6 gives the whole variable domain DTAVSQTPKYLVTQMGNDKSIKCEQNLGHDTMYWYKQDSKKFLKIMFSYNNKELIINETVPNRFSPKSPDKAHLNLHINSLELGDSAVYFCASSHRGTGANVLTFGAGSRLTVL.

The rearrangement joins TRBV11-2 to TRBJ2-5; 9 bases align to TRBD2. The V gene end was trimmed by 6 bases and the J gene end by 1 base; junction bases not matched to a gene: 21. CDR1 and CDR2 from the germline V gene are SGHAT and FQNNGV. The CDR3 covers 20 residues. The chain's CDR3 is CASRARQGGVAGEFQETQYF. The CDR3 nucleotides read TGTGCCAGCAGGGCCCGACAGGGCGGGGTAGCGGGAGAGTTCCAAGAGACCCAGTACTTC.

This clonotype has more than one count but fewer than ten. The chain is built from TRBV25-1 and TRBJ1-1, with TRBD1 identical over 7 bases. CDR3 length: 13 residues. Trimming removed 6 bases from V and 8 bases from J; junction bases left unmatched: 9. Germline CDR1 MGHDK, CDR2 SYGVNS. DNA for the CDR3: TGTGCCAGCAGCGCAGGGACAGAAACAGAAGCTTTCTTT. Translation: CASSAGTETEAFF.

This clonotype was observed a few times. The rearrangement uses TRBV15 and TRBJ1-1, with unresolved D. V was shortened by 5 bases and J by 5 bases, with 15 bases between the two germline ends. The germline V gene encodes CDR1 LNHNV and CDR2 YYDKDF (reference sequence). The length of the CDR3 is 14 residues. CDR3 bases: TGTGCCACCAGCTCGGGATCCGGAGGGACTGAAGCTTTCTTT. Translation gives CATSSGSGGTEAFF. Variable domain in full (rest from reference TRBV15 and TRBJ1-1): DAMVIQNPRYQVTQFGKPVTLSCSQTLNHNVMYWYQQKSSQAPKLLFHYYDKDFNNEADTPDNFQSRRPNTSFCFLDIRSPGLGDTAMYLCATSSGSGGTEAFFGQGTRLTVV.

This clonotype was detected only a few times. CDR3: CASSQVQRGGPEAFF. Written as DNA, the CDR3 is TGTGCCAGCAGCCAAGTCCAAAGAGGGGGACCTGAAGCTTTCTTT. V usage is TRBV5-6 and J usage is TRBJ1-1; weak D call: TRBD1 (6 bases). CDR3 size: 15 residues. The germline CDR1 and CDR2 sequences are SGHDT and YYEEEE. V dropped 4 bases and J dropped 6 bases, with 19 bases sitting between them. The full variable domain, with the rest looked up from reference TRBV5-6 and TRBJ1-1, is DAGVTQSPTHLIKTRGQQVTLRCSPKSGHDTVSWYQQALGQGPQFIFQYYEEEERQRGNFPDRFSGHQFPNYSSELNVNALLLGDSALYLCASSQVQRGGPEAFFGQGTRLTVV.

This clonotype was counted once. V and J are TRBV6-5 and TRBJ2-7; 10 bases fit TRBD1. The V segment lost 4 bases and the J segment 6 bases; nucleotides outside the gene matches: 9. Germline-derived CDR1 and CDR2 are MNHEY and SVGAGI. The CDR3 spans 15 residues. The CDR3 bases are TGTGCCAGCAGTTCCGGCGGGACAGGGGACGGCGAGCAGTACTTC. Translating gives CASSSGGTGDGEQYF.

The chain is built from TRBV20-1 and TRBJ2-7; 8 nucleotides line up with TRBD1. V shed 7 bases and J 4 bases; nucleotides not matched to a gene: 15. The CDR3 runs to 15 residues. Germline lookup yields CDR1 DFQATT and CDR2 SNEGSKA (reference sequence). CDR3: CSVRTGKGSKYEQYF. The CDR3 DNA follows: TGCAGTGTCAGGACAGGGAAGGGGAGCAAGTACGAGCAGTACTTC.

The chain employs TRBV7-9 and TRBJ2-2; a weak D match, TRBD2 (6 bases). This CDR3 region has 14 residues. Trimming cost V 5 bases and J 7 bases, with 14 bases left between them. Germline CDR1 reads SEHNR; CDR2 reads FQNEAQ (reference sequence). CDR3 sequence: CASSPPLASGELFF. CDR3 bases: TGTGCCAGCAGCCCCCCCCTAGCGAGCGGGGAGCTGTTTTTT.

The sample holds a few counts of this clonotype. The V and J genes are TRBV6-2 or TRBV6-3 and TRBJ2-7, with 9 bases fitting TRBD2. This CDR3 has 14 residues. V shed 8 bases and J 2 bases; nucleotides not matched to a gene: 7. Germline V gives CDR1 MNHEY, CDR2 SVGEGT. In DNA, the CDR3 is TGTGCCAGCTGGGCTAGCGGGACGCCCTACGAGCAGTACTTC. Protein product: CASWASGTPYEQYF.

The sample holds a few counts of this clonotype. The chain joins TRBV18 to TRBJ2-1; D ambiguous. The length of the CDR3 is 16 residues. CDR1 and CDR2 (germline): KGHSH, LQKENI. Trimming pared 0 bases from V and 1 base from J, leaving 10 bases between. CDR3 region: CASSPPERTSYNEQFF. As DNA, the CDR3 is TGTGCCAGCTCACCACCCGAGCGCACGTCCTACAATGAGCAGTTCTTC.

The CDR3 DNA is TGTGCCAGCAGTACTAGACAGGGGCCGGGTGTTAACACTGAAGCTTTCTTT. It encodes CASSTRQGPGVNTEAFF. The gene calls are TRBV12-3 or TRBV12-4 and TRBJ1-1, with 8 positions matching TRBD1. Trimming took 5 bases from V and 2 from J; bases not matched to a gene: 13. This CDR3 contains 17 residues.

The V call is TRBV2, the J call TRBJ1-2; TRBD1 is a possible D gene (5 bases). V lost 8 bases to trimming and J lost 7 bases, with 14 bases between them. The CDR3 sequence is 12 residues long. Looked up from germline, CDR1 is SNHLY and CDR2 is FYNNEI. CDR3 loop: CASLRTFSGYTF. The CDR3 bases are TGTGCCAGCCTGAGGACATTTTCTGGCTACACCTTC.

The chain couples TRBV28 to TRBJ1-3; a possible D gene is TRBD1 (5 bases). Germline V lookup: CDR1 MDHEN, CDR2 SYDVKM. With 1 base removed from V and 5 bases from J, the gap between germline ends came to 12 bases. The CDR3 totals 15 residues. The CDR3 loop reads CASSLSSGGRNTIYF. The DNA for the CDR3 is TGTGCCAGCAGTTTATCCAGCGGGGGACGAAACACCATATATTTT.